The 11 T cell receptor beta chains given below trace back to one sample, sequenced in a study of Ad26.COV2.S vaccination and SARS-CoV-2 variants. Assay used: immunoSEQ multiplex PCR; TCRdb lists only in-frame clones, some missing. The sample contains about 680,000 clones, about 90% of which appear only once. Treatment noted: some 19 received Ad26.COV2.S at low or high dose, single or two shots; about 5 received placebo; per-sample allocation not given. Sampling took place 63 days after the first vaccine or placebo injection. Sequenced here: peripheral blood, sampled in a trial of Ad26.COV2.S vaccine versus placebo. All receptors come from a person between 18 and 65 years old who received the Ad26.COV2.S COVID-19 vaccine or a placebo.

The chain links TRBV21-1 to TRBJ2-7; TRBD2, the D gene given by the table, was not confirmed from the DNA. TRBV21-1 is a pseudogene locus. The CDR3 loop spans 10 amino acids. DNA of the CDR3: TGTGCCAGCAAGACTCACGAGCAGTACTTC. It translates to CASKTHEQYF.

The chain carries TRBV5-1 and TRBJ2-7, with D possibly being TRBD1 (7 bases). Germline loops: CDR1 SGHRS, CDR2 YFSETQ. CDR3 length: 14 residues. V lost 4 bases to trimming and J lost 6 bases, with 17 bases between them. CDR3 protein: CASSPPGGFSEQYF. For the CDR3, the DNA is TGCGCCAGCAGCCCCCCAGGGGGGTTTAGCGAGCAGTACTTC.

This chain joins TRBV20-1 and TRBJ1-1; D gene uncertain. This CDR3 has 9 residues. CDR1 is DFQATT and CDR2 is SNEGSKA in the germline V gene (reference sequence). CDR3 sequence: CSLNKEAFF. The CDR3 bases are TGCAGCCTGAACAAGGAGGCTTTCTTT.

The chain couples TRBV27 to TRBJ1-4; the match to TRBD1 covers 8 bases. V was pared by 1 base and J by 0 bases, with 4 bases of the junction left unmatched. CDR1 is MNHEY, CDR2 SMNVEV, per germline (reference sequence). This CDR3 comprises 17 residues. CDR3 bases: TGTGCCAGCAGTTTATACGGACAGGGAACAACTAATGAAAAACTGTTTTTT. Its protein product is CASSLYGQGTTNEKLFF.

Points on this clone: The same CDR3 arises from other DNA sequences in this sample as well. The chain joins TRBV3-1 (or the pseudogene TRBV3-2) to TRBJ2-7, with D hard to call. Deletions cut 4 bases from V and 6 bases from J, with 7 bases between. This CDR3 is 11 amino acids long. Germline CDR1 is LGHDT and CDR2 is YNNKEL (reference sequence). The CDR3 protein is CASSPGLEQYF. For the CDR3, the DNA is TGTGCCAGCAGCCCTGGCCTCGAGCAGTACTTC.

The chain employs TRBV20-1 and TRBJ2-1; D unclear. Trimming removed 3 bases from V and 9 bases from J, with 21 bases in between. Germline V lookup: CDR1 DFQATT, CDR2 SNEGSKA (reference sequence). The CDR3 has 15 residues. The CDR3 sequence is CSASTPRYPIGEQFF. DNA of the CDR3: TGCAGTGCTAGTACTCCCCGATACCCTATCGGTGAGCAGTTCTTC.

The chain uses TRBV28 and TRBJ1-2, with 7 bases lining up with TRBD1. This CDR3 has 15 amino acids. The junction had 5 bases not matched to a gene; V was cut back by 4 bases and J by 0 bases. CDR1 and CDR2 from the germline V gene are MDHEN and SYDVKM. The CDR3 nucleotides read TGTGCCAGCAGTTCTCCCGGGACAGCTAACTATGGCTACACCTTC. This encodes CASSSPGTANYGYTF.

The CDR3, as DNA: TGTGCCAGCAATGTGGACAGGAACACTGAAGCTTTCTTT. Its translation: CASNVDRNTEAFF. V gene TRBV5-6 combines with J gene TRBJ1-1; a possible D gene is TRBD1 (6 bases). Germline CDR1 reads SGHDT; CDR2 reads YYEEEE. The V gene lost 6 bases and the J gene lost 1 base, with 10 bases spanning the gap. This CDR3 is 13 amino acids long.

V usage is TRBV6-1 and J usage is TRBJ1-5; no firm D call. V lost 2 bases and J 2 bases, leaving 7 bases between the germline ends. The CDR3 covers 14 residues. The V gene's germline CDR1 is MNHNS and CDR2 SASEGT. The CDR3 DNA sequence: TGTGCCAGCAGTGAATACCAGGGCAATCAGCCCCAGCATTTT. Its protein product is CASSEYQGNQPQHF.

V and J are TRBV7-9 and TRBJ2-3; the D is unclear. Germline V gene data show CDR1 as SEHNR and CDR2 as FQNEAQ (reference sequence). The ends were cut back, 0 bases at V and 6 bases at J, with 7 bases in the middle. The CDR3 runs to 13 residues. The CDR3 DNA reads as TGTGCCAGCAGCTTAGCGGGGTCCGATACGCAGTATTTT. Protein sequence: CASSLAGSDTQYF.

J is TRBJ2-5 and V is TRBV5-4; no firm D call. Trimming removed 2 bases at V and 2 bases at J, with 7 bases between. There are 13 residues in the CDR3. CDR1 is SGHNT and CDR2 is YYREEE in the germline V gene (reference sequence). The CDR3 nucleotides are TGTGCCAGCAGCTTCGGCAGGCAAGAGACCCAGTACTTC. Its protein product is CASSFGRQETQYF.